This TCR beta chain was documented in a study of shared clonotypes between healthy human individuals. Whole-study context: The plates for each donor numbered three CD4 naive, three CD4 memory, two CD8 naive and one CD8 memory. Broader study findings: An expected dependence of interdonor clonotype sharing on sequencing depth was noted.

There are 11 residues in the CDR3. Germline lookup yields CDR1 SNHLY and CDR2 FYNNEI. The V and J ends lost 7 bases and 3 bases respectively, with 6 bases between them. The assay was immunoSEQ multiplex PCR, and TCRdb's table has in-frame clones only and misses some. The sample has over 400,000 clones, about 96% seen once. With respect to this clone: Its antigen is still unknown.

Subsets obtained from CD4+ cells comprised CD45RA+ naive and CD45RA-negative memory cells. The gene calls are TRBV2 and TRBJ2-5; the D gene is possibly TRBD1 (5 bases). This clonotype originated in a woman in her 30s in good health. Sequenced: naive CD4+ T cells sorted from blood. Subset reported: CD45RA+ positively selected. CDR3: CASKTEETQYF. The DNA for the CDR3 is TGTGCCAGCAAGACAGAAGAGACCCAGTACTTC.